The next 28 T cell receptor beta chains were all read from a single sample in a study of blood T cell repertoires in COVID-19. The repertoire was sequenced with immunoSEQ multiplex PCR; TCRdb's copy has only in-frame clones and lacks some. The data hold about 73,000 clones, with approximately 80% observed a single time. Sequencing was carried out using peripheral blood. The receptor set was obtained from a man in his 70s with COVID-19, enrolled during active disease.

The V gene is TRBV20-1, the J gene TRBJ2-7, with TRBD2 matching over 9 bases. In germline, CDR1 is DFQATT, CDR2 SNEGSKA (reference sequence). V dropped 3 bases and J dropped 0; count of bases not matched to a gene: 3. The CDR3 runs 14 residues. CDR3 nucleotide sequence: TGCAGTGCTAGTACTAGCGGGCACTCCTACGAGCAGTACTTC. It codes for CSASTSGHSYEQYF.

The V gene is TRBV6-5, the J gene TRBJ1-1; perhaps TRBD1 as D (6 bases). Looked up from germline, CDR1 is MNHEY and CDR2 is SVGAGI. This CDR3 spans 16 amino acids. Trimming took off 4 bases at V and 4 bases at J, with 19 bases between the two ends. This CDR3 is CASSSTGSRVGTEAFF. The CDR3 DNA reads TGTGCCAGCAGTTCTACAGGGTCCCGAGTGGGCACTGAAGCTTTCTTT.

The chain is built from TRBV30 and TRBJ1-5, with 7 bases that match TRBD1. J lost 4 bases, V lost 3 bases, and 9 bases had no gene match. The CDR3 spans 15 residues. Germline V lookup: CDR1 GTSNPN, CDR2 SVGIG (reference sequence). DNA for the CDR3: TGTGCCTGGAGCGTTACCGGGACAGTGAATCAGCCCCAGCATTTT. It codes for CAWSVTGTVNQPQHF.

The chain uses TRBV27 and TRBJ1-2, with D unclear. The germline gives CDR1 MNHEY, CDR2 SMNVEV (reference sequence). The length of the CDR3 is 13 residues. The ends were cut back, 2 bases at V and 2 bases at J, with 6 bases in the middle. Here the CDR3 DNA reads TGTGCCAGCAGTTTAGACGGGAACTATGGCTACACCTTC. Protein product: CASSLDGNYGYTF.

The chain couples TRBV7-2 to TRBJ2-5; the D gene is possibly TRBD2 (6 bases). V was shortened by 5 bases and J by 5 bases, with 15 bases between the two germline ends. Germline assignment: CDR1 SGHTA and CDR2 FQGNSA. This CDR3 is 14 amino acids long. CDR3 DNA: TGTGCCAGCAGCCACGGAGGGGCCTGGGAGACCCAGTACTTC. Protein: CASSHGGAWETQYF.

The V call is TRBV7-2, the J call TRBJ1-5, with D unresolved. The CDR3 spans 13 residues. With 4 bases removed from V and 4 bases from J, the gap between germline ends came to 8 bases. In germline, CDR1 is SGHTA, CDR2 FQGNSA. The CDR3 here is CASSWQLNQPQHF. The DNA of the CDR3 is TGTGCCAGCAGCTGGCAGTTAAATCAGCCCCAGCATTTT.

Here the CDR3 reads CASSESGTGGYGYTF. CDR3 sequence (DNA): TGTGCCAGCAGTGAGTCCGGGACAGGGGGCTATGGCTACACCTTC. The chain employs TRBV2 and TRBJ1-2; the match to TRBD1 covers 11 bases. CDR1 is SNHLY and CDR2 is FYNNEI in the germline V gene. Trimming removed 3 bases from V and 4 bases from J; junction bases left unmatched: 4. The CDR3 is 15 residues long.

The rearrangement uses TRBV3-1 (or the pseudogene TRBV3-2) and TRBJ2-5; TRBD1 aligns across 7 bases. In germline, CDR1 is LGHDT, CDR2 YNNKEL (reference sequence). The V gene end was trimmed by 5 bases and the J gene end by 7 bases; junction bases not matched to a gene: 13. There are 15 residues in the CDR3. The CDR3 nucleotides read TGTGCCAGCAGCATTAGGACAGGTTTTCTGGGGACCCAGTACTTC. As protein: CASSIRTGFLGTQYF.

The chain links TRBV4-2 to TRBJ2-1, with 11 bases fitting TRBD2. Germline CDR1 is LGHNA and CDR2 is YNFKEQ. This CDR3 is built from 16 residues. Trimming cost V 2 bases and J 7 bases; bases outside gene matches: 7. This chain's CDR3 is CASSQYTSGRGNEQFF. The CDR3 DNA reads as TGTGCCAGCAGCCAATATACTAGCGGGAGAGGTAATGAGCAGTTCTTC.

The chain uses TRBV28 and TRBJ2-7; 7 bases line up with TRBD1. Germline values: CDR1 MDHEN, CDR2 SYDVKM. The CDR3 runs 15 residues. The ends lost 6 bases at V and 5 bases at J; junction bases unmatched: 13. The CDR3 spells CASRGTGAITDEQYF. The CDR3 region has the DNA TGTGCCAGCAGGGGAACAGGGGCTATCACGGACGAGCAGTACTTC.

V gene TRBV12-2 combines with J gene TRBJ2-3; TRBD1 is taken as the D call from the table, unchecked against the DNA. TRBV12-2 is labeled a pseudogene. This CDR3 contains 15 residues. This CDR3 is CARGTRGTETDTQYF. In DNA form, the CDR3 reads TGTGCAAGGGGGACAAGAGGGACCGAGACAGATACGCAGTATTTT.

The rearrangement uses TRBV2 and TRBJ2-2, with TRBD2 identical over 9 bases. With V trimmed by 7 bases and J by 4 bases, 7 bases remained unmatched. The CDR3 has 15 residues. From germline, CDR1 is SNHLY and CDR2 FYNNEI. CDR3 residues: CASKEREDSTGELFF. CDR3 DNA sequence: TGTGCCAGCAAAGAGCGGGAGGACTCCACCGGGGAGCTGTTTTTT.

CDR3 bases: TGCAGCGTAGCGCGACAGGGGTTCTACGAGCAGTACTTC. It codes for CSVARQGFYEQYF. This sequence joins TRBV29-1 and TRBJ2-7; 8 nucleotides align to TRBD1. Germline-derived CDR1 and CDR2 are SQVTM and ANQGSEA. The junction had 7 bases not matched to a gene; V was cut back by 6 bases and J by 3 bases. The CDR3 has 13 residues.

This chain connects TRBV29-1 to TRBJ1-1, with 8 positions matching TRBD1. CDR3 length equals 14 residues. Per germline, CDR1 SQVTM and CDR2 ANQGSEA. J was trimmed by 1 base and V by 4 bases; bases with no gene match: 5. As DNA, the CDR3 is TGCAGCGTTGTCAACAGGGGGGGGAACACTGAAGCTTTCTTT. Translated, it gives CSVVNRGGNTEAFF.

This chain links TRBV9 with TRBJ2-7; weak D call: TRBD1 (6 bases). Germline V gene data show CDR1 as SGDLS and CDR2 as YYNGEE. V lost 0 bases and J 0 bases, leaving 7 bases between the germline ends. This CDR3 comprises 14 residues. CDR3 DNA: TGTGCCAGCAGCGTAGCAGGGGCCTCCTACGAGCAGTACTTC. This sequence encodes CASSVAGASYEQYF.

V gene TRBV10-3 combines with J gene TRBJ1-2; D unclear. The CDR3 has 14 residues. Trimming took 0 bases from V and 3 from J, leaving 8 bases between them. Germline V gives CDR1 ENHRY, CDR2 SYGVKD. The DNA for the CDR3 is TGTGCCATCAGTGAGTCTTTGGCAGACTATGGCTACACCTTC. It encodes CAISESLADYGYTF.

V gene TRBV19 combines with J gene TRBJ1-3; D not resolved. The CDR3 runs to 12 residues. Between the trimmed V and J ends, which lost 4 bases and 1 base, there was a span of 2 bases. The germline V gene encodes CDR1 LNHDA and CDR2 SQIVND (reference sequence). The DNA for the CDR3 is TGTGCCAGTAGTACGTCTGGAAACACCATATATTTT. Residues: CASSTSGNTIYF.

The rearrangement uses TRBV5-1 and TRBJ1-2; TRBD1 matches at 7 bases. The CDR3 consists of 14 residues. Germline V gene lookup returns CDR1 SGHRS and CDR2 YFSETQ. V lost 4 bases and J lost 6; bases outside the gene matches: 9. CDR3 sequence (DNA): TGCGCCAGCAGCACCGAAGGAGGGGGCAATGGCTACACCTTC. Amino acid sequence: CASSTEGGGNGYTF.

This clone appeared a few times. The chain joins TRBV5-4 to TRBJ2-6; 7 positions agree with TRBD2. In germline, CDR1 is SGHNT, CDR2 YYREEE (reference sequence). The CDR3 is 16 amino acids. V shed 4 bases and J 0 bases; nucleotides not matched to a gene: 4. The CDR3 spells CASSGGGSSGANVLTF. Written as DNA, the CDR3 is TGTGCCAGCAGCGGGGGGGGTTCCTCTGGGGCCAACGTCCTGACTTTC.

The V call is TRBV14, the J call TRBJ1-6; a possible D gene is TRBD1 (5 bases). This CDR3 contains 18 residues. Per germline, CDR1 SGHDN and CDR2 FVKESK. Trimming removed 2 bases from V and 9 bases from J, with 23 bases in between. CDR3 coding DNA: TGTGCCAGCAGCCAACTTATCGGGACTCCCGATCGTACTTCACCCCTCCACTTT. Protein product: CASSQLIGTPDRTSPLHF.

The V and J genes are TRBV28 and TRBJ2-7; possible D gene TRBD2, 7 bases. The CDR3 is 15 amino acids. Germline CDR1 and CDR2: MDHEN and SYDVKM. Trimming stripped 7 bases from V and 0 bases from J, with 16 bases between. The CDR3 spells CASTPGGGGSYEQYF. CDR3 bases: TGTGCCAGCACCCCGGGGGGCGGGGGCTCCTACGAGCAGTACTTC.

The count of this clone is one. The V gene is TRBV7-3, the J gene TRBJ1-2, with a possible D match to TRBD1 (6 bases). The V end was cut by 5 bases, the J end by 7 bases, with 23 bases between. Germline CDR1 reads SGHTA; CDR2 reads FQGTGA. The CDR3 totals 16 residues. This CDR3 is CASSPKGGAGEFGYTF. CDR3 DNA: TGTGCCAGCAGCCCCAAGGGAGGGGCAGGGGAGTTTGGCTACACCTTC.

This sequence joins TRBV28 and TRBJ1-5, with D perhaps matching TRBD1 (6 bases). The V gene's germline CDR1 is MDHEN and CDR2 SYDVKM. The CDR3 has 15 residues. V gave up 8 bases and J gave up 6 bases, with 20 bases separating them. In DNA, the CDR3 is TGTGCCAGCGTCTCCCCTAATGGGGGCCGTCAGCCCCAGCATTTT. Its protein product is CASVSPNGGRQPQHF.

This clone appeared a few times. At the DNA level, this CDR3 is encoded by other sequences in the same sample as well. J is TRBJ2-1 and V is TRBV7-9; no reliable D call. The CDR3 has 10 residues. V lost 4 bases and J lost 9, with 4 bases in between. Germline CDR1 reads SEHNR; CDR2 reads FQNEAQ (reference sequence). CDR3 protein: CASSWPEQFF. The CDR3, as DNA: TGTGCCAGCAGCTGGCCTGAGCAGTTCTTC.

The chain is built from TRBV3-1 (or the pseudogene TRBV3-2) and TRBJ2-7; 10 bases align to TRBD2. This CDR3 comprises 17 residues. V was pared by 4 bases and J by 3 bases, with 12 bases of the junction left unmatched. The germline V gene has CDR1 LGHDT and CDR2 YNNKEL (reference sequence). DNA for the CDR3: TGTGCCAGCAGCCCAAGACCGGGACTAGCGAGAATCTACGAGCAGTACTTC. It encodes CASSPRPGLARIYEQYF.

This clone was detected only once. The chain has TRBV28 and TRBJ2-7; D is uncertain. Germline-derived CDR1 and CDR2 are MDHEN and SYDVKM. V shed 8 bases and J shed 2 bases, with 13 bases lying between them. This CDR3 spans 13 amino acids. Here the CDR3 reads CASLFGPTYEQYF. CDR3 DNA sequence: TGTGCCAGCCTTTTTGGGCCTACCTACGAGCAGTACTTC.

The chain is built from TRBV10-3 and TRBJ2-7; TRBD2 aligns across 9 bases. This CDR3 has 16 residues. Germline CDR1 is ENHRY and CDR2 is SYGVKD. V shed 3 bases and J 2 bases; nucleotides not matched to a gene: 8. In DNA, the CDR3 is TGTGCCATCAGTGATCCAGCGGGAGGAGTTACCTACGAGCAGTACTTC. Amino acids: CAISDPAGGVTYEQYF.

The chain recombines TRBV7-9 with TRBJ2-5; 9 positions agree with TRBD2. V lost 1 base to trimming and J lost 2 bases; unmatched junction nucleotides: 2. Germline V gene sequence: CDR1 SEHNR, CDR2 FQNEAQ (reference sequence). The CDR3 is 15 residues long. For the CDR3, the DNA is TGTGCCAGCAGCTTAGTTAGCGGGGGACAAGAGACCCAGTACTTC. This codes for CASSLVSGGQETQYF.